This is a list of T cell receptor beta chains from one sample in a study of blood T cell repertoires in COVID-19. Sequencing used immunoSEQ multiplex PCR; TCRdb keeps in-frame clones, though not all of them. This repertoire shows 400,000 to 550,000 clones, around nine tenths found once; its top ten account for over 1.5%. Sequenced material: PBMCs or T cells enriched from blood (not recorded which). The receptors were gathered from a woman under 30 with acute COVID-19. Each CDR3 is given with its conserved first and last residue. The D gene is left open where the match is weak. Clone size is given for some rows only: seen once, a few or many times, or a class if the clone is expanded.

clone_size j_call v_call d_call cdr3_aa cdr3_nt
. TRBJ2-1 TRBV7-2 . CASSLDSRGLYNEQFF TGTGCCAGCAGCTTAGACTCAAGGGGACTCTACAATGAGCAGTTCTTC
. TRBJ2-2 TRBV11-3 TRBD1 CASSSHRGPGTGELFF TGTGCCAGCAGCTCTCACAGGGGGCCGGGCACCGGGGAGCTGTTTTTT
. TRBJ2-7 TRBV30 . CAWTPGGYSYEQYF TGTGCCTGGACCCCCGGGGGTTACTCCTACGAGCAGTACTTC
. TRBJ2-3 TRBV10-1 TRBD1 CASSERGQGHTDTQYF TGCGCCAGCAGTGAGAGGGGACAGGGGCACACAGATACGCAGTATTTT
. TRBJ1-1 TRBV5-5 . CASSRVVMNTEAFF TGTGCCAGCAGCCGAGTGGTAATGAACACTGAAGCTTTCTTT
once TRBJ1-5 TRBV15 . CATSRDGKQGMHQPQHF TGTGCCACCAGCAGAGATGGGAAGCAGGGAATGCATCAGCCCCAGCATTTT
. TRBJ1-6 TRBV6-5 . CASLGGINSPLHF TGTGCCAGCTTAGGAGGGATTAATTCACCCCTCCACTTT
. TRBJ1-1 TRBV10-3 . CAIERQSNTEAFF TGTGCCATCGAGAGACAGTCGAACACTGAAGCTTTCTTT
. TRBJ2-6 TRBV2 . CANGGGANVLTF TGTGCCAACGGCGGTGGGGCCAACGTCCTGACTTTC
once TRBJ2-7 TRBV6-5 . CATIVETSEQYF TGTGCCACCATTGTGGAAACTAGCGAGCAGTACTTC
. TRBJ2-3 TRBV2 TRBD1 CASSETGQGTDTQYF TGTGCCAGCAGTGAAACCGGACAGGGCACAGATACGCAGTATTTT
. TRBJ2-3 TRBV7-2 . CASSLGPSTDTQYF TGTGCCAGCAGCCTTGGCCCTAGCACAGATACGCAGTATTTT
. TRBJ2-5 TRBV3-1/TRBV3-2 TRBD2 CASRSSSGGWKETQYF TGTGCCAGCAGGAGTTCTAGCGGGGGGTGGAAAGAGACCCAGTACTTC
. TRBJ2-1 TRBV6-2/TRBV6-3 TRBD1 CASSLGTGFGNEQFF TGTGCCAGCAGTCTAGGGACAGGTTTTGGCAATGAGCAGTTCTTC
. TRBJ2-1 TRBV2 TRBD2 CASGGASGDNEQFF TGTGCCAGTGGGGGGGCTAGCGGGGACAATGAGCAGTTCTTC
. TRBJ2-7 TRBV12-3/TRBV12-4 TRBD1 CASSPSDRDEQYF TGTGCCAGCAGTCCGTCAGACAGGGACGAGCAGTACTTC
once TRBJ1-1 TRBV18 . CASSPYPRRDEAFF TGTGCCAGCTCACCATATCCCAGGCGCGACGAAGCTTTCTTT
once TRBJ2-2 TRBV11-3 . CASSPPGSGELFF TGTGCCAGCAGCCCGCCGGGGTCCGGGGAGCTGTTTTTT
. TRBJ2-2 TRBV4-3 TRBD1 CASSQDPDRTNTGELFF TGCGCCAGCAGCCAAGACCCGGACAGGACGAACACCGGGGAGCTGTTTTTT
. TRBJ2-3 TRBV7-6 . CASSTYEEQVRGTQYF TGTGCCAGCAGCACTTACGAAGAGCAGGTCCGGGGTACGCAGTATTTT
. TRBJ1-2 TRBV7-3 TRBD1 CASGYGTVINYGYTF TGTGCCAGCGGCTACGGGACAGTAATTAACTATGGCTACACCTTC
. TRBJ1-4 TRBV5-1 TRBD1 CASSPRTGFVEKLFF TGCGCCAGCAGCCCTAGGACAGGGTTTGTGGAAAAACTGTTTTTT
. TRBJ1-4 TRBV7-9 . CASSSSSKGGTTNEKLFF TGTGCCAGCAGCTCTTCATCTAAGGGAGGAACTACTAATGAAAAACTGTTTTTT
. TRBJ2-3 TRBV6-6 . CASIPTGTGDTQYF TGTGCCAGCATCCCGACGGGGACTGGGGATACGCAGTATTTT
. TRBJ1-6 TRBV28 . CASSDPGPLHF TGTGCCAGCAGTGACCCAGGGCCCCTCCACTTT
. TRBJ2-1 TRBV7-2 . CASSLYDSANEQFF TGTGCCAGCAGCTTATACGACTCGGCGAATGAGCAGTTCTTC
. TRBJ2-7 TRBV5-1 TRBD2 CASSPGLAALYEQYF TGCGCCAGCAGCCCAGGACTAGCGGCCCTCTACGAGCAGTACTTC
. TRBJ1-5 TRBV6-5 . CASSLSGDSQPQHF TGTGCCAGCAGCCTTTCAGGTGATTCCCAGCCCCAGCATTTT
few TRBJ2-7 TRBV28 . CASSLSLYEQYF TGTGCCAGCAGTTTATCACTCTACGAGCAGTACTTC
. TRBJ2-2 TRBV28 TRBD1 CASSRQGGAGELFF TGTGCCAGCAGTAGACAGGGTGGGGCCGGGGAGCTGTTTTTT
. TRBJ2-4 TRBV19 TRBD1 CASSIRDSSRNIQYF TGTGCCAGTAGTATACGGGACAGTAGTCGGAACATTCAGTACTTC
. TRBJ2-7 TRBV27 . CASSGGIYEQYF TGTGCCAGCTCTGGGGGGATATACGAGCAGTACTTC
. TRBJ2-1 TRBV10-3 . CAISRGEYNEQFF TGTGCCATCAGTCGAGGCGAGTACAATGAGCAGTTCTTC
. TRBJ1-5 TRBV7-2 TRBD1 CASSAGTGNQPQHF TGTGCCAGCAGCGCCGGGACAGGGAATCAGCCCCAGCATTTT
. TRBJ2-2 TRBV25-1 . CASSGFQAGELFF TGTGCCAGCAGTGGTTTCCAGGCCGGGGAGCTGTTTTTT
. TRBJ1-4 TRBV28 TRBD1 CASTSSGQGNEKLFF TGTGCCAGCACCTCAAGCGGACAGGGGAATGAAAAACTGTTTTTT